The 20 T cell receptor beta chains below all came from one sample that was sequenced in a study of blood T cell repertoires in COVID-19. The method was immunoSEQ multiplex PCR; TCRdb's version includes in-frame clones alone and lacks a portion of them. The table lists roughly 30,000 clones, about 83% of them singletons, with roughly 17% in the top ten. Sequenced sample: peripheral blood. The receptors originated from a human donor in a cohort sampled during active COVID-19.

The gene calls are TRBV3-1 (or the pseudogene TRBV3-2) and TRBJ2-7; 15 bases line up with TRBD2. In germline, CDR1 is LGHDT, CDR2 YNNKEL (reference sequence). Trimming removed 3 bases from V and 5 bases from J; junction bases left unmatched: 8. The CDR3 runs to 17 residues. CDR3 residues: CASSHPGLAGGPHEQYF. The CDR3 DNA reads TGTGCCAGCAGCCACCCCGGACTAGCGGGAGGGCCCCACGAGCAGTACTTC.

The CDR3 DNA sequence: TGTGCCAGCTCCCATAGGGGCTCTGGAAACACCATATATTTT. Residues: CASSHRGSGNTIYF. The chain employs TRBV7-8 and TRBJ1-3; D is possibly TRBD1 (5 bases). Germline CDR1 reads SGHVS; CDR2 reads FQNEAQ. Deletions cut 8 bases from V and 0 bases from J, with 11 bases between. This CDR3 region has 14 residues.

The chain is built from TRBV7-2 and TRBJ2-3, with 10 bases matching TRBD1. Germline V gene lookup returns CDR1 SGHTA and CDR2 FQGNSA. The CDR3 consists of 14 residues. V lost 5 bases, J lost 4 bases, and 3 bases stayed unmatched. This CDR3 is CASSRDRGPDTQYF. For the CDR3, the DNA is TGTGCCAGCAGCCGGGACAGGGGCCCAGATACGCAGTATTTT.

The chain carries TRBV3-1 (or the pseudogene TRBV3-2) and TRBJ2-7; D possibly corresponds to TRBD2 (6 bases). The CDR3 spans 14 residues. The germline CDR1 and CDR2 sequences are LGHDT and YNNKEL (reference sequence). V was trimmed by 2 bases and J by 0 bases, leaving 8 bases between them. CDR3 in amino acids: CASSQRDFSYEQYF. The CDR3, as DNA: TGTGCCAGCAGCCAAAGGGACTTCTCCTACGAGCAGTACTTC.

The rearrangement joins TRBV28 to TRBJ2-7; D not certain. Trimming shortened V by 6 bases and J by 0 bases, and 12 bases separated the two germline ends. The CDR3 contains 14 residues. Germline CDR1 and CDR2: MDHEN and SYDVKM. For the CDR3, the DNA is TGTGCCAGCAGCTCTCCTGGCAGCTCCTACGAGCAGTACTTC. Residues: CASSSPGSSYEQYF.

V usage is TRBV5-1 and J usage is TRBJ1-1; 12 positions match TRBD1. The V segment lost 2 bases and the J segment 5 bases; nucleotides outside the gene matches: 10. CDR3 size: 17 residues. Per the germline V gene, CDR1 is SGHRS and CDR2 is YFSETQ. The DNA of the CDR3 is TGCGCCAGCAGCTTAGGGGACAGGGGGCGCCGAAGGACTGAAGCTTTCTTT. Translating it yields CASSLGDRGRRRTEAFF.

This chain uses TRBV5-1 with TRBJ2-3; possibly TRBD2 for D (6 bases). Germline CDR1 SGHRS, CDR2 YFSETQ. V gave up 3 bases and J gave up 6 bases, with 14 bases separating them. The CDR3 has 14 residues. This CDR3 is CASSSDRGKDTQYF. The CDR3 nucleotides read TGCGCCAGCAGCTCCGATCGGGGGAAGGATACGCAGTATTTT. Full variable domain (remainder filled in from reference TRBV5-1 and TRBJ2-3): KAGVTQTPRYLIKTRGQQVTLSCSPISGHRSVSWYQQTPGQGLQFLFEYFSETQRNKGNFPGRFSGRQFSNSRSEMNVSTLELGDSALYLCASSSDRGKDTQYFGPGTRLTVL.

Comments on this clone: The limits of the CDR3 on the DNA are not certain, so only TCRdb's listed CDR3 is given. The rearrangement joins TRBV19 to TRBJ1-2; the table assigns TRBD1, which was not confirmed against the DNA. Germline values: CDR1 LNHDA, CDR2 SQIVND (reference sequence). The CDR3 sequence runs 13 residues, both termini included. This chain's CDR3 is CASSIVGTGSFLF.

The genes are TRBV11-3 and TRBJ2-7; TRBD2 matches at 9 bases. V was clipped by 4 bases and J by 3 bases; unmatched bases: 10. Looked up from germline, CDR1 is SGHNT and CDR2 is YENEEA. The CDR3 totals 16 residues. The CDR3 DNA sequence: TGTGCCAGCAGCTCTAAGGGCGGGAGGGCCATCTACGAGCAGTACTTC. Protein product: CASSSKGGRAIYEQYF.

This chain connects TRBV19 to TRBJ2-1, with 9 bases identical to TRBD1. The CDR3 contains 14 residues. The germline gives CDR1 LNHDA, CDR2 SQIVND (reference sequence). V lost 4 bases, J lost 9 bases, and 7 bases stayed unmatched. The CDR3 coding sequence is TGTGCCAGTAGTACCGGGACAGGGATCCCTGAGCAGTTCTTC. This encodes CASSTGTGIPEQFF.

The chain has TRBV24-1 and TRBJ2-2; 7 nucleotides align to TRBD2. The CDR3 has 17 residues. The germline CDR1 and CDR2 sequences are KGHDR and SFDVKD. Trimming removed 5 bases from V and 0 bases from J; junction bases left unmatched: 8. The CDR3 loop is CATSGGSGGTNTGELFF. The CDR3 DNA sequence: TGTGCCACCAGTGGGGGGTCCGGGGGGACGAACACCGGGGAGCTGTTTTTT.

The chain combines TRBV6-6 with TRBJ2-7; TRBD1 aligns across 11 bases. Per the germline V gene, CDR1 is MNHNY and CDR2 is SVGAGI (reference sequence). The CDR3 totals 15 residues. V lost 2 bases, J lost 5 bases, and 5 bases stayed unmatched. The CDR3 protein is CASSYGQGAHNEQYF. CDR3 nucleotides: TGTGCCAGCAGTTACGGACAGGGGGCGCACAACGAGCAGTACTTC.

The CDR3 loop reads CASSPSPSGGAVDTQYF. CDR3 DNA sequence: TGCGCCAGCAGCCCCTCCCCTAGCGGGGGGGCGGTAGATACGCAGTATTTT. V gene TRBV5-1 combines with J gene TRBJ2-3; the match to TRBD2 covers 12 bases. This CDR3 comprises 17 residues. In germline, CDR1 is SGHRS, CDR2 YFSETQ. V was pared by 4 bases and J by 5 bases, with 11 bases of the junction left unmatched.

The chain is built from TRBV21-1 and TRBJ2-2; the table's D call, TRBD1, was not checked against the DNA. TRBV21-1 is a recognized pseudogene. The CDR3 runs to 16 residues. The CDR3 region has the DNA TGTGCCAGCAGCAAAAGGACAGGGGGCGGCACCGGGGAGCTGTTTTTT. Translation: CASSKRTGGGTGELFF.

V is TRBV24-1 and J is TRBJ2-7, with D tentatively TRBD2 (5 bases). With 5 bases removed from V and 2 bases from J, the gap between germline ends came to 9 bases. The CDR3 extends over 13 amino acids. The germline V gene encodes CDR1 KGHDR and CDR2 SFDVKD. CDR3 amino acids: CATSGRDAYEQYF. Written as DNA, the CDR3 is TGTGCCACCAGTGGACGGGATGCCTACGAGCAGTACTTC.

The chain combines TRBV11-2 with TRBJ2-2; 8 nucleotides line up with TRBD1. CDR3 length: 17 residues. The ends lost 5 bases at V and 2 bases at J; junction bases unmatched: 10. The germline V gene encodes CDR1 SGHAT and CDR2 FQNNGV. This CDR3 is CASSPRGQGQNTGELFF. DNA of the CDR3: TGTGCCAGCAGCCCTCGAGGACAGGGACAAAACACCGGGGAGCTGTTTTTT.

This clone was seen a single time. The V and J genes are TRBV29-1 and TRBJ1-2; TRBD1 agrees at 9 bases. The CDR3 is 14 amino acids. Trimming removed 6 bases from V and 1 base from J; junction bases left unmatched: 6. The germline gives CDR1 SQVTM, CDR2 ANQGSEA. Here the CDR3 DNA reads TGCAGCGTCACCGGGACAGGGTATAACTATGGCTACACCTTC. It codes for CSVTGTGYNYGYTF.

The chain links TRBV5-1 to TRBJ2-2; 14 bases line up with TRBD2. CDR1 is SGHRS, CDR2 YFSETQ, per germline. The CDR3 contains 17 residues. V lost 4 bases to trimming and J lost 4 bases; unmatched junction nucleotides: 6. The CDR3 protein is CASSTGTSGRSTGELFF. CDR3 in DNA: TGCGCCAGCAGCACCGGGACTAGCGGGAGATCCACCGGGGAGCTGTTTTTT.

This chain links TRBV5-1 with TRBJ1-4, with a weak D call TRBD1 (6 bases). V was trimmed by 1 base and J by 8 bases, leaving 9 bases between them. Germline CDR1 SGHRS, CDR2 YFSETQ. The CDR3 is 13 amino acids. The CDR3 reads CASSLWGGEKLFF. DNA for the CDR3: TGCGCCAGCAGCTTGTGGGGGGGCGAAAAACTGTTTTTT.

This chain uses TRBV5-8 with TRBJ2-5, with 15 bases that match TRBD2. CDR3 length equals 17 residues. The germline gives CDR1 SGHTS, CDR2 YDEGEE. V trimming: 4 bases; J trimming: 4 bases; junction bases outside the gene matches: 8. This CDR3 reads CASSPGLAGGSSETQYF. The CDR3 region has the DNA TGTGCCAGCAGCCCGGGACTAGCGGGGGGATCCTCAGAGACCCAGTACTTC.